The 17 T cell receptor beta chains listed next were all sequenced from one sample in a study of blood T cells in healthy people across ages. With a J-beta primer mix and a sample-barcoded 5' primer, a second PCR ran about 7 to 12 cycles. TCRdb fed the 5' RACE reads into MiXCR, producing one record per CDR3 protein. The sample lists over a million distinct CDR3 sequences, approximately 60% seen once, with 5% to 7% in the top ten. The sample taken for sequencing was blood. The source of these receptors is a man younger than 35 in good health.

This sequence joins TRBV6-1 and TRBJ1-5, with 9 bases matching TRBD1. Looked up from germline, CDR1 is MNHNS and CDR2 is SASEGT. V lost 5 bases, J lost 4 bases, and 6 bases stayed unmatched. The CDR3 consists of 15 residues. CDR3 in amino acids: CASSRTGEENQPQHF. Here the CDR3 DNA reads TGTGCCAGCAGTAGGACAGGGGAGGAAAATCAGCCCCAGCATTTT.

The rearrangement uses TRBV29-1 and TRBJ2-1; 15 positions agree with TRBD2. V shed 3 bases and J 7 bases; nucleotides not matched to a gene: 1. This CDR3 comprises 14 residues. Germline values: CDR1 SQVTM, CDR2 ANQGSEA. The DNA for the CDR3 is TGCAGCGTTGATGGACTAGCGGGAGGGAATGAGCAGTTCTTC. It specifies CSVDGLAGGNEQFF.

The chain is built from TRBV4-1 and TRBJ1-1, with 7 bases identical to TRBD1. Germline values: CDR1 MGHRA, CDR2 YSYEKL. Unmatched junction bases numbered 8, after V lost 0 bases and J lost 4 bases. CDR3 size: 16 residues. CDR3 in DNA: TGCGCCAGCAGCCAAGACAGGGTCAACAGGGGCACTGAAGCTTTCTTT. This encodes CASSQDRVNRGTEAFF.

The rearrangement joins TRBV4-2 to TRBJ2-1, with 9 bases that match TRBD2. Trimming at V came to 4 bases and at J to 6 bases, leaving 10 bases not matched to a gene. This CDR3 region has 16 residues. Per germline, CDR1 LGHNA and CDR2 YNFKEQ. Here the CDR3 DNA reads TGTGCCAGCAGCCTTAGTGAGACTAGCGGACCCAATGAGCAGTTCTTC. Residues: CASSLSETSGPNEQFF.

This clonotype showed up just a few times. The V and J genes are TRBV4-1 and TRBJ2-1; no clear D gene. V was shortened by 4 bases and J by 5 bases, with 18 bases between the two germline ends. CDR3 length equals 16 residues. Looked up from germline, CDR1 is MGHRA and CDR2 is YSYEKL. CDR3 protein: CASSPQGNQWDNEQFF. In nucleotides, the CDR3 is TGCGCCAGCAGCCCTCAAGGAAACCAATGGGACAATGAGCAGTTCTTC.

The chain uses TRBV4-1 and TRBJ1-1; D is possibly TRBD1 (6 bases). The length of the CDR3 is 15 residues. Germline loops: CDR1 MGHRA, CDR2 YSYEKL. The V gene lost 4 bases and the J gene lost 4 bases, with 16 bases spanning the gap. The CDR3 sequence: CASSRMIQGSTEAFF. The CDR3 DNA reads TGCGCCAGCAGCCGAATGATACAGGGATCCACTGAAGCTTTCTTT.

V gene TRBV5-1 combines with J gene TRBJ2-1; TRBD2 matches at 8 bases. The DNA end favors TRBJ2-7, so the J call may be wrong. Germline CDR1 SGHRS, CDR2 YFSETQ. The CDR3 sequence is 16 residues long. The CDR3 loop reads CASSLSAGELYNEQYF. The CDR3 DNA reads TGCGCCAGTTCGTTGTCAGCGGGGGAGCTTTACAATGAGCAGTACTTC.

This clonotype came up a few times. The V call is TRBV29-1, the J call TRBJ2-1; the match to TRBD2 covers 14 bases. The V segment lost 8 bases and the J segment 9 bases; nucleotides outside the gene matches: 6. This CDR3 spans 13 amino acids. Germline CDR1 reads SQVTM; CDR2 reads ANQGSEA. CDR3 nucleotide sequence: TGCAGCCTTATGACTAGCGGGAGGGGTGAGCAGTTCTTC. It codes for CSLMTSGRGEQFF.

The chain couples TRBV5-1 to TRBJ2-7; 12 bases map to TRBD1. CDR3 length equals 16 residues. Per germline, CDR1 SGHRS and CDR2 YFSETQ. V shed 3 bases, J shed 2 bases, and the junction held 6 bases outside the gene matches. CDR3 sequence (DNA): TGCGCCAGCAGCTGGGGACAGGGGGCAACAGCCTACGAGCAGTACTTC. It encodes CASSWGQGATAYEQYF.

CDR3 sequence (DNA): TGCGCCAGCATGCCGACGGGGGGGCCGATTGAGCAGTTCTTC. Translating it yields CASMPTGGPIEQFF. This rearrangement joins TRBV5-1 to TRBJ2-1, with 8 nucleotides matching TRBD2. Germline V gene data show CDR1 as SGHRS and CDR2 as YFSETQ. The CDR3 covers 14 residues. Unmatched junction bases numbered 11, after V lost 6 bases and J lost 9 bases.

The V call is TRBV20-1, the J call TRBJ1-5; TRBD1 is a possible D gene (6 bases). Germline values: CDR1 DFQATT, CDR2 SNEGSKA (reference sequence). V lost 6 bases and J 4 bases, leaving 16 bases between the germline ends. CDR3 size: 14 residues. In nucleotides, the CDR3 is TGCAGTGCACGCTCCGGGACATCTAATCAGCCCCAGCATTTT. This translates into CSARSGTSNQPQHF.

J is TRBJ2-1 and V is TRBV7-2, with D unclear. CDR3 length equals 15 residues. V was pared by 2 bases and J by 2 bases, with 10 bases between. In germline, CDR1 is SGHTA, CDR2 FQGNSA. As DNA, the CDR3 is TGTGCCAGCAGCTTATTACACCTACCCTACAATGAGCAGTTCTTC. It is translated as CASSLLHLPYNEQFF.

The gene calls are TRBV7-2 and TRBJ2-3; 7 bases are a match to TRBD1. CDR3 length: 14 residues. Germline CDR1 and CDR2: SGHTA and FQGNSA. Trimming removed 3 bases from V and 2 bases from J; junction bases left unmatched: 2. CDR3 bases: TGTGCCAGCAGCTTGGACAGGACCACAGATACGCAGTATTTT. Translating it yields CASSLDRTTDTQYF. The entire variable domain, with the rest obtained from reference TRBV7-2 and TRBJ2-3, is as follows: GAGVSQSPSNKVTEKGKDVELRCDPISGHTALYWYRQSLGQGLEFLIYFQGNSAPDKSGLPSDRFSAERTGGSVSTLTIQRTQQEDSAVYLCASSLDRTTDTQYFGPGTRLTVL.

The chain combines TRBV29-1 with TRBJ1-1, with D perhaps matching TRBD1 (6 bases). CDR1 and CDR2 from the germline V gene are SQVTM and ANQGSEA. The CDR3 is 14 amino acids. Trimming took off 1 base at V and 0 bases at J, with 9 bases between the two ends. The CDR3 DNA follows: TGCAGCGTTGAAGCCGGACAGATGAACACTGAAGCTTTCTTT. Translated, it gives CSVEAGQMNTEAFF.

The chain links TRBV3-1 to TRBJ1-2, with D maybe TRBD1 (6 bases). CDR1 and CDR2 (germline): LGHDT, YNNKEL (reference sequence). The CDR3 totals 18 residues. Deletions cut 3 bases from V and 0 bases from J, with 20 bases between. This CDR3 is CASSHRDIVGRANYGYTF. The CDR3 coding sequence is TGTGCCAGCAGCCATCGGGACATCGTAGGGAGAGCTAACTATGGCTACACCTTC.

J is TRBJ2-1 and V is TRBV7-2; 7 bases map to TRBD2. Germline CDR1 SGHTA, CDR2 FQGNSA. The CDR3 contains 15 residues. The J segment lost 5 bases and the V segment lost 5 bases, leaving 9 bases of the junction unmatched. The CDR3 loop is CASSPGLGHNNEQFF. Here the CDR3 DNA reads TGTGCCAGCAGCCCCGGACTAGGTCACAACAATGAGCAGTTCTTC.

CDR3 in amino acids: CASSPRPGQGFAFF. The CDR3 DNA is TGTGCCAGCAGCCCTAGACCGGGACAGGGGTTTGCTTTCTTT. This sequence joins TRBV11-2 and TRBJ1-1, with 10 bases lining up with TRBD1. Germline V gives CDR1 SGHAT, CDR2 FQNNGV. V lost 5 bases to trimming and J lost 11 bases; unmatched junction nucleotides: 11. This CDR3 is 14 amino acids long.